The 18 T cell receptor beta chains below were found in one sample sequenced in a study of Graves' ophthalmopathy and Graves' hyperthyroidism. Investigators amplified TCR beta CDR3 regions from RNA transcripts. The first-round RT-PCR employed HTBI primers together with the Qiagen OneStep RT-PCR kit. A multiplex PCR was then performed as the second round. Using its own MiXCR run on the multiplex PCR reads, TCRdb lists one record per CDR3 protein. The sample has around 1.1 million distinct CDR3 sequences, about 40% seen once; the top ten hold roughly 11%. Sample: peripheral blood or thyroid tissue (not recorded which). All receptors derive from an adult man with Graves' hyperthyroidism.

This clonotype was found many times. This chain uses TRBV7-6 with TRBJ2-7; 11 nucleotides line up with TRBD2. The germline V gene has CDR1 SGHVS and CDR2 FNYEAQ. V gave up 5 bases and J gave up 5 bases; unmatched junction bases: 8. This CDR3 has 15 amino acids. For the CDR3, the DNA is TGTGCCAGCAGCGCCCGACTAGCGGGACCCCACGAGCAGTACTTC. Its protein product is CASSARLAGPHEQYF.

This chain uses TRBV2 with TRBJ1-5; the match to TRBD1 covers 7 bases. V shed 3 bases, J shed 9 bases, and the junction held 8 bases outside the gene matches. The CDR3 length is 14 residues. The germline V gene has CDR1 SNHLY and CDR2 FYNNEI. The CDR3 DNA reads as TGTGCCAGCAGTGAGGACAGGACGGGGCGGCCCCAGCATTTT. This gives the protein CASSEDRTGRPQHF.

The chain combines TRBV3-1 with TRBJ2-7, with TRBD2 matching over 12 bases. With 5 bases clipped from V and 5 bases from J, the junction kept 7 bases outside the gene matches. Germline V lookup: CDR1 LGHDT, CDR2 YNNKEL (reference sequence). The CDR3 sequence is 15 residues long. The CDR3 DNA reads as TGTGCCAGCAGCAGGACTAGCGGGATCGGCGACGAGCAGTACTTC. Encoded protein: CASSRTSGIGDEQYF.

The V call is TRBV5-1, the J call TRBJ1-1; D may be TRBD1 (5 bases). The CDR3 runs 14 residues. The germline V gene encodes CDR1 SGHRS and CDR2 YFSETQ. Trimming took 2 bases from V and 6 from J, leaving 14 bases between them. This chain's CDR3 is CASSFSTGDSEAFF. Written as DNA, the CDR3 is TGCGCCAGCAGCTTTAGTACGGGGGACTCTGAAGCTTTCTTT.

The chain employs TRBV20-1 and TRBJ1-3; the match to TRBD1 covers 10 bases. Per the germline V gene, CDR1 is DFQATT and CDR2 is SNEGSKA (reference sequence). The CDR3 runs 13 residues. After removal of 6 bases from V and 6 bases from J, the junction contained 5 bases not matched to a gene. The CDR3 region is CSALDRGQNTIYF. The DNA for the CDR3 is TGCAGTGCCCTCGACAGGGGGCAAAACACCATATATTTT.

This clonotype was detected ten times or more. The chain couples TRBV12-3 or TRBV12-4 to TRBJ2-7; 7 positions match TRBD1. J was trimmed by 5 bases and V by 5 bases; bases with no gene match: 6. The CDR3 runs 13 residues. The CDR3: CASSPAGGNEQYF. CDR3 coding DNA: TGTGCCAGCAGTCCCGCAGGGGGAAACGAGCAGTACTTC.

This chain joins TRBV29-1 and TRBJ2-2; 8 bases map to TRBD1. J was trimmed by 1 base and V by 8 bases; bases with no gene match: 9. This CDR3 has 15 residues. Germline CDR1 and CDR2: SQVTM and ANQGSEA. The CDR3 spells CSYQNRGMNTGELFF. The CDR3 DNA reads as TGCAGCTACCAGAACAGGGGGATGAACACCGGGGAGCTGTTTTTT.

As to this clonotype: A clone one base away is much larger, so this may be a read error. The genes are TRBV19 and TRBJ1-6; D is undetermined. Germline values: CDR1 LNHDA, CDR2 SQIVND (reference sequence). CDR3 length: 13 residues. Trimming cost V 4 bases and J 12 bases, with 13 bases left between them. CDR3 DNA sequence: TGTGCCAGTAGTAAAGAAGGTCTCCAACCCCTCCACTTT. It yields the protein CASSKEGLQPLHF.

The chain joins TRBV19 to TRBJ1-1; unclear D gene. The CDR3 is 14 amino acids. V was trimmed by 3 bases and J by 1 base, leaving 9 bases between them. Germline V lookup: CDR1 LNHDA, CDR2 SQIVND (reference sequence). The CDR3 protein is CASSMAGGNTEAFF. CDR3 coding DNA: TGTGCCAGTAGTATGGCAGGAGGGAACACTGAAGCTTTCTTT.

This clonotype was detected a few times. The chain has TRBV11-1 and TRBJ2-5; 11 nucleotides align to TRBD2. With 3 bases clipped from V and 5 bases from J, the junction kept 8 bases outside the gene matches. The CDR3 runs to 16 residues. Germline values: CDR1 SGHAT, CDR2 FQDESV (reference sequence). In nucleotides, the CDR3 is TGTGCCAGCAGCTTCCGACTAGCGGGAAAGAAGGAGACCCAGTACTTC. This encodes CASSFRLAGKKETQYF.

This clonotype was seen at least ten times. V is TRBV6-6 and J is TRBJ1-1; D uncertain. V lost 8 bases, J lost 2 bases, and 12 bases lay in between. The V gene's germline CDR1 is MNHNY and CDR2 SVGAGI (reference sequence). This CDR3 spans 13 amino acids. The CDR3, as DNA: TGTGCCAGCGAGTTAGAGGGCAACACTGAAGCTTTCTTT. It yields the protein CASELEGNTEAFF.

V and J are TRBV7-8 and TRBJ2-2; the D call may be TRBD1 or TRBD2 (5 bases each). The CDR3 runs to 16 residues. Trimming removed 4 bases at V and 6 bases at J, with 18 bases between. Germline lookup yields CDR1 SGHVS and CDR2 FQNEAQ. The CDR3: CASSYIQTGLSGELFF. CDR3 in DNA: TGTGCCAGCAGCTACATCCAGACGGGGCTTTCCGGGGAGCTGTTTTTT.

This chain joins TRBV6-6 and TRBJ1-1, with D perhaps matching TRBD1 (5 bases). CDR1 and CDR2 from the germline V gene are MNHNY and SVGAGI (reference sequence). Trimming took off 5 bases at V and 6 bases at J, with 16 bases between the two ends. The CDR3 spans 14 residues. CDR3 in amino acids: CASSGAWEYAEAFF. CDR3 nucleotide sequence: TGTGCCAGCAGTGGGGCTTGGGAGTACGCTGAAGCTTTCTTT.

In nucleotides, the CDR3 is TGTGCCAGCAAGGCAAGGGGGAGGTCCAGGTGGGGCTACACCTTC. As protein: CASKARGRSRWGYTF. The V and J genes are TRBV6-5 and TRBJ1-2, with D possibly TRBD1 on 6 matching bases. CDR3 length: 15 amino acids. Germline V gene data show CDR1 as MNHEY and CDR2 as SVGAGI. Trimming took 7 bases from V and 8 from J, leaving 23 bases between them.

This clonotype was counted at least ten times. The V call is TRBV7-8, the J call TRBJ2-5; D unclear. Looked up from germline, CDR1 is SGHVS and CDR2 is FQNEAQ. This CDR3 contains 12 residues. Trimming shortened V by 4 bases and J by 4 bases, and 7 bases separated the two germline ends. The CDR3 DNA reads as TGTGCCAGCAGCTACAGTTCAGAGACCCAGTACTTC. This gives the protein CASSYSSETQYF.

The chain carries TRBV12-3 or TRBV12-4 and TRBJ2-6; perhaps D is TRBD1 or TRBD2 (5 bases each). The germline V and J ends were trimmed by 8 bases and 0 bases, with 14 bases remaining between them. The length of the CDR3 is 16 residues. This chain's CDR3 is CASAGTYDSGANVLTF. CDR3 coding DNA: TGTGCCAGCGCTGGGACGTATGACTCTGGGGCCAACGTCCTGACTTTC.

V and J are TRBV11-2 and TRBJ1-5; D is ambiguous. The CDR3 runs 16 residues. Trimming removed 5 bases from V and 2 bases from J, with 16 bases in between. Germline assignment: CDR1 SGHAT and CDR2 FQNNGV. CDR3 in amino acids: CASSPGQGRGNQPQHF. The DNA of the CDR3 is TGTGCCAGCAGCCCAGGCCAAGGGCGGGGCAATCAGCCCCAGCATTTT.

A word on this clonotype: A much larger clone differs by one base, so this may be a read error. The gene calls are TRBV5-1 and TRBJ2-5, with D perhaps TRBD1 or TRBD2 (5 bases each). V lost 4 bases and J 5 bases, leaving 21 bases between the germline ends. The CDR3 has 16 residues. Looked up from germline, CDR1 is SGHRS and CDR2 is YFSETQ. CDR3 amino acids: CASSRRGGWAGETQYF. In DNA, the CDR3 is TGCGCCAGCAGCCGTCGGGGCGGGTGGGCCGGCGAGACCCAGTACTTC.